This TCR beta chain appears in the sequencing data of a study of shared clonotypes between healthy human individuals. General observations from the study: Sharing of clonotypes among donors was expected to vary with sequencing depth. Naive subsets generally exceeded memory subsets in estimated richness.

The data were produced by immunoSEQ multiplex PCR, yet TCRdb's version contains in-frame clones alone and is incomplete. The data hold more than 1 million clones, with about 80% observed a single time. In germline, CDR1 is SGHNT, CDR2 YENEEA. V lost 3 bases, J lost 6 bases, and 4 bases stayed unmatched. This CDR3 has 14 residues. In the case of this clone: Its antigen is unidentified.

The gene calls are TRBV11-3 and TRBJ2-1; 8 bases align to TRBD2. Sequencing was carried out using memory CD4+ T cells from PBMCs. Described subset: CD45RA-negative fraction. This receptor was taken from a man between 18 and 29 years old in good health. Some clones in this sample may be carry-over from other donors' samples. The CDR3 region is CASSFTGGANEQFF. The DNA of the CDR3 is TGTGCCAGCAGCTTTACGGGAGGGGCCAATGAGCAGTTCTTC.